This entry features one T cell receptor beta chain sequence. Its specificity is not known. These data are taken from a study of cytomegalovirus exposure and HLA in healthy donors. Study-wide points: Immune exposure information available was restricted to CMV serostatus. Most TCRs appeared rarely, but some public TCRs recurred in many donors.

The V gene's germline CDR1 is SEHNR and CDR2 FQNEAQ (reference sequence). The CDR3 covers 17 residues. Trimming shortened V by 5 bases and J by 3 bases, and 19 bases separated the two germline ends. PCR amplification relied on 60 Vbeta primers (plus 13 Jbeta primers). Profiling relied on immunoSEQ multiplex PCR, and the TCRdb table lists in-frame clones only, not all of them. The sample includes more than 130,000 clones, about 78% seen only once; the top ten take more than 3%. The sequencing sample was made of PBMCs. The V gene is TRBV7-9, the J gene TRBJ2-2; TRBD2 is a possible D gene (5 bases). The source of this sequence is a man aged 18 to 29 in good health and CMV-seronegative. For the CDR3, the DNA is TGTGCCAGCAGCGCACTACTAGTTAGGGTAGACACCGGGGAGCTGTTTTTT. This codes for CASSALLVRVDTGELFF.